The 20 T cell receptor beta chains below all came from one sample that was sequenced in a study of CD8 T cells in ankylosing spondylitis. Notes on the study in general: A TCR beta motif of under ten highly homologous variants appeared characteristic of ankylosing spondylitis blood.

Their specific antigens are unknown. TCRdb itself ran the 5' RACE reads through MiXCR, one entry per CDR3 protein. In the table there are under 950,000 distinct CDR3 sequences, 19% of which are singletons. The sequencing sample was made of blood, either unsorted or a sorted T cell fraction (not recorded which). These TCRs come from a male donor with ankylosing spondylitis.

This clonotype occurred a few times. The rearrangement links TRBV10-2 to TRBJ1-6; D is uncertain. The V gene lost 5 bases and the J gene lost 4 bases, with 9 bases spanning the gap. Per germline, CDR1 WSHSY and CDR2 SAAADI. The CDR3 sequence is 14 residues long. The CDR3 protein is CASSKAVYNSPLHF. CDR3 nucleotides: TGCGCCAGCAGTAAGGCAGTTTATAATTCACCCCTCCACTTT.

The chain joins TRBV12-3 or TRBV12-4 to TRBJ2-3, with TRBD1 matching 9 bases. Trimming took 4 bases from V and 0 from J; bases not matched to a gene: 8. This CDR3 region has 17 residues. This chain's CDR3 is CASSSGQGKPSTDTQYF. The CDR3 DNA reads as TGTGCCAGCAGTTCCGGACAGGGGAAACCTAGCACAGATACGCAGTATTTT.

V gene TRBV28 combines with J gene TRBJ2-7; 8 nucleotides match TRBD2. V lost 7 bases, J lost 7 bases, and 12 bases stayed unmatched. The CDR3 has 14 amino acids. Per germline, CDR1 MDHEN and CDR2 SYDVKM. CDR3 loop: CASTSAGGRREQYF. The CDR3 nucleotides are TGTGCCAGCACCTCGGCGGGAGGTCGACGGGAGCAGTACTTC.

The V gene is TRBV20-1, the J gene TRBJ2-3; D unresolved. This CDR3 contains 14 residues. Germline-derived CDR1 and CDR2 are DFQATT and SNEGSKA (reference sequence). Trimming stripped 6 bases from V and 0 bases from J, with 13 bases between. The CDR3 DNA reads as TGCAGTGCCGCCCTCTACTCTAGCACAGATACGCAGTATTTT. The encoded protein is CSAALYSSTDTQYF.

This clonotype was observed a few times. V and J are TRBV6-2 or TRBV6-3 and TRBJ1-5, with 9 bases matching TRBD1. In germline, CDR1 is MNHEY, CDR2 SVGEGT. The CDR3 extends over 16 amino acids. Unmatched junction bases numbered 14, after V lost 5 bases and J lost 9 bases. The CDR3, as DNA: TGTGCCAGCAGTCAGCACCCGGGACAGGGTATCCCGCCCCAGCATTTT. Translating gives CASSQHPGQGIPPQHF.

This clonotype has only a few counts. In nucleotides, the CDR3 is TGTGCCAGCAGCACTAGCCGCTCCTACAATGAGCAGTTCTTC. Encoded protein: CASSTSRSYNEQFF. The V gene is TRBV28, the J gene TRBJ2-1; tentative D call: TRBD2 (6 bases). Germline values: CDR1 MDHEN, CDR2 SYDVKM. Trimming shortened V by 6 bases and J by 0 bases, and 9 bases separated the two germline ends. The CDR3 runs to 14 residues. Combining the CDR3 with reference TRBV28 and TRBJ2-1 gives the whole variable domain DVKVTQSSRYLVKRTGEKVFLECVQDMDHENMFWYRQDPGLGLRLIYFSYDVKMKEKGDIPEGYSVSREKKERFSLILESASTNQTSMYLCASSTSRSYNEQFFGPGTRLTVL.

The rearrangement joins TRBV9 to TRBJ1-5; weak D call: TRBD1 (5 bases). Germline CDR1 is SGDLS and CDR2 is YYNGEE. This CDR3 comprises 14 residues. Deletions cut 3 bases from V and 0 bases from J, with 7 bases between. Here the CDR3 DNA reads TGTGCCAGCAGCGAAGACAGTAGCAATCAGCCCCAGCATTTT. It is translated as CASSEDSSNQPQHF.

This clonotype occurred a few times. This sequence joins TRBV11-1 and TRBJ2-1, with 8 bases matching TRBD2. V dropped 3 bases and J dropped 10; count of bases not matched to a gene: 20. This CDR3 is built from 18 residues. CDR1 is SGHAT and CDR2 is FQDESV in the germline V gene (reference sequence). CDR3 DNA: TGTGCCAGCAGCTTGGGGGCCTCCTTAGCGGGGCGAGTATGGGAGCAGTTCTTC. Translation gives CASSLGASLAGRVWEQFF.

The gene calls are TRBV25-1 and TRBJ2-1, with 9 bases that match TRBD1. V trimming: 1 base; J trimming: 8 bases; junction bases outside the gene matches: 6. The CDR3 totals 15 residues. Germline V gene lookup returns CDR1 MGHDK and CDR2 SYGVNS. This CDR3 reads CASSESLGQGHEQFF. As DNA, the CDR3 is TGTGCCAGCAGTGAATCCCTGGGACAGGGTCATGAGCAGTTCTTC. The full variable domain, completed using reference TRBV25-1 and TRBJ2-1, is EADIYQTPRYLVIGTGKKITLECSQTMGHDKMYWYQQDPGMELHLIHYSYGVNSTEKGDLSSESTVSRIRTEHFPLTLESARPSHTSQYLCASSESLGQGHEQFFGPGTRLTVL.

This chain joins TRBV5-1 and TRBJ2-7; D unresolved. V lost 1 base and J 6 bases, leaving 17 bases between the germline ends. Germline CDR1 is SGHRS and CDR2 is YFSETQ. The CDR3 runs 15 residues. The chain's CDR3 is CASSLSPENIAEQYF. The CDR3, as DNA: TGCGCCAGCAGCTTGTCCCCAGAGAACATAGCCGAGCAGTACTTC.

The chain recombines TRBV12-3 or TRBV12-4 with TRBJ1-2; D is ambiguous. The CDR3 runs 14 residues. The ends were cut back, 5 bases at V and 2 bases at J, with 12 bases in the middle. CDR3: CASSPLRTNYGYTF. As DNA, the CDR3 is TGTGCCAGCAGTCCTCTAAGAACAAACTATGGCTACACCTTC.

This clonotype was observed a few times. This chain joins TRBV4-1 and TRBJ2-7, with D unresolved. Germline V gives CDR1 MGHRA, CDR2 YSYEKL. The ends were cut back, 1 base at V and 0 bases at J, with 7 bases in the middle. The CDR3 runs to 14 residues. The DNA of the CDR3 is TGCGCCAGCAGCCAAGTTATCAACTCCTACGAGCAGTACTTC. Encoded protein: CASSQVINSYEQYF.

This clonotype was seen only a few times. V is TRBV27 and J is TRBJ2-3, with 9 bases identical to TRBD2. This CDR3 contains 16 residues. Germline V lookup: CDR1 MNHEY, CDR2 SMNVEV (reference sequence). V lost 5 bases and J lost 0; bases outside the gene matches: 6. The CDR3 loop reads CASSGREGPSTDTQYF. In DNA, the CDR3 is TGTGCCAGCAGTGGGCGGGAGGGCCCAAGCACAGATACGCAGTATTTT.

This clonotype was counted a few times. This chain links TRBV27 with TRBJ1-5, with 9 positions matching TRBD1. The V gene end was trimmed by 5 bases and the J gene end by 2 bases; junction bases not matched to a gene: 7. The V gene's germline CDR1 is MNHEY and CDR2 SMNVEV (reference sequence). The CDR3 contains 16 residues. The CDR3 loop reads CASSPQGALGNQPQHF. The CDR3 DNA reads as TGTGCCAGCAGTCCACAGGGGGCTTTAGGCAATCAGCCCCAGCATTTT.

The CDR3 nucleotides read TGTGCCAGCAGTTTGCGGGACACCACAGATACGCAGTATTTT. It codes for CASSLRDTTDTQYF. The chain combines TRBV27 with TRBJ2-3; D could derive from TRBD1 or TRBD2 (6 bases each). The CDR3 contains 14 residues. Germline CDR1 MNHEY, CDR2 SMNVEV (reference sequence). Trimming pared 3 bases from V and 2 bases from J, leaving 9 bases between.

This clonotype has only a few counts. V gene TRBV20-1 combines with J gene TRBJ2-3; D possibly corresponds to TRBD1 (6 bases). CDR1 is DFQATT and CDR2 is SNEGSKA in the germline V gene (reference sequence). The length of the CDR3 is 15 residues. Trimming shortened V by 1 base and J by 2 bases, and 13 bases separated the two germline ends. This CDR3 is CSARVVRGNTDTQYF. Here the CDR3 DNA reads TGCAGTGCTAGAGTTGTTAGGGGGAACACAGATACGCAGTATTTT.

This clonotype was observed a handful of times. The rearrangement links TRBV7-9 to TRBJ2-3; 9 bases map to TRBD2. CDR3 length equals 17 residues. The germline V gene has CDR1 SEHNR and CDR2 FQNEAQ (reference sequence). The V and J ends lost 2 bases and 2 bases, in that order; junction bases with no gene match: 8. The CDR3 is CASSLSSGAFLTDTQYF. The CDR3 region has the DNA TGTGCCAGCAGCTTATCTAGCGGGGCTTTCCTCACAGATACGCAGTATTTT.

CDR3 in DNA: TGTGCCAGCAGCTTTTATACGTCAGATACGCAGTATTTT. Protein sequence: CASSFYTSDTQYF. The chain recombines TRBV5-5 with TRBJ2-3; no clear D. The CDR3 has 13 residues. CDR1 is SGHKS and CDR2 is YYEKEE in the germline V gene (reference sequence). V was cut by 2 bases and J by 4 bases, with 8 bases left in between.

The CDR3 loop reads CASSLTEEAGYTF. The CDR3 bases are TGTGCCAGCAGCTTGACAGAGGAGGCTGGCTACACCTTC. V usage is TRBV7-9 and J usage is TRBJ1-2, with a weak D call TRBD1 (5 bases). Trimming removed 3 bases from V and 7 bases from J, with 12 bases in between. The CDR3 spans 13 residues. CDR1 and CDR2 from the germline V gene are SEHNR and FQNEAQ (reference sequence).

In its sample, this clonotype was seen a few times. J is TRBJ1-3 and V is TRBV4-1, with D tentatively TRBD1 (5 bases). The germline V gene encodes CDR1 MGHRA and CDR2 YSYEKL. Trimming removed 1 base from V and 0 bases from J, with 10 bases in between. The CDR3 has 16 residues. Written as DNA, the CDR3 is TGCGCCAGCAGCCAAGTGCCGGGGCACTCTGGAAACACCATATATTTT. Its protein product is CASSQVPGHSGNTIYF.